The T cell receptor (beta chain) described here comes from a study of cytomegalovirus exposure and HLA in healthy donors. Study-level results: Links to common viral pathogens appeared, in a later analysis, for several of the most significant clusters. CMV serostatus alone was available as immune exposure information.

The PCR was carried out with 60 Vbeta primers and 13 Jbeta primers. Only in-frame clones appear in the TCRdb table, and some are missing; sequencing was by immunoSEQ multiplex PCR. The table records about 98,000 clones, about 81% of them present only once. Concerning this clone: The antigen is not known.

The sequenced sample was PBMCs. This clonotype was sampled from a young man in good health and CMV-seropositive.

The CDR3 DNA sequence: TGTGCCAGCAGTTTGTCAGGGGTCCGAGAGCAGTACTTC. It is translated as CASSLSGVREQYF. This chain links TRBV27 with TRBJ2-7, with a tentative D call TRBD1 (6 bases). Germline V lookup: CDR1 MNHEY, CDR2 SMNVEV (reference sequence). V gave up 3 bases and J gave up 7 bases, with 13 bases separating them. This CDR3 is 13 amino acids long.